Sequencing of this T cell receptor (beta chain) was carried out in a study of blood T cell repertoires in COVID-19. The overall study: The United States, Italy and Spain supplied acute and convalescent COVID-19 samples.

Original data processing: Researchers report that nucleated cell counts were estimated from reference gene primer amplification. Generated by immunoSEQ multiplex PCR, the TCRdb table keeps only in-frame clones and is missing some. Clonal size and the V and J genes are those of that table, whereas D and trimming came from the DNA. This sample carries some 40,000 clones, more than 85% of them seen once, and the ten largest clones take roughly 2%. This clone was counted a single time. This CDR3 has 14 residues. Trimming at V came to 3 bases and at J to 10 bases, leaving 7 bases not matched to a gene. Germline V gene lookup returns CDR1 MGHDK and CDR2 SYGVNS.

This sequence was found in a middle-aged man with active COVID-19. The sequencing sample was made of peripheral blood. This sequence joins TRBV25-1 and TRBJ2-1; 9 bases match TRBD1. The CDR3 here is CASSDRGQGDEQFF. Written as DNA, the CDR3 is TGTGCCAGCAGTGACCGGGGACAGGGAGACGAGCAGTTCTTC. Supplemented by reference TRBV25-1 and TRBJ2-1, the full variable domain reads EADIYQTPRYLVIGTGKKITLECSQTMGHDKMYWYQQDPGMELHLIHYSYGVNSTEKGDLSSESTVSRIRTEHFPLTLESARPSHTSQYLCASSDRGQGDEQFFGPGTRLTVL.